This TCR beta chain was recovered during a study of human CD8 memory T cell subsets (dated by TCRdb to the early 2020s). Regarding the complete study: TCRbeta repertoires of stem-like (TSTEM), progenitor exhausted-like (TPEX) and effector memory CD8+ T cell subsets were compared to assess their clonal relationships. TCRbeta repertoires were obtained from TSTEM, TPEX and effector memory subsets contributed by each of more than five donors.

Reads for this sample came from a NextSeq 550. A Human TCR Profiling Kit was used to prepare UMI-labeled 5' RACE TCRbeta libraries. Every TCRbeta library was prepared in parallel with an identical number of PCR cycles. On the authors' methods: The number of functional CDR3beta clonotypes in each TCRbeta library ranged from about 2,900 to 20,000. MIGEC 1.2.9 was used for UMI extraction and consensus assembly, with at least three reads per UMI being required. MiXCR 3.0.3 was used to extract the in-frame CDR3beta repertoires. Each sample was downsampled to 42,000 randomly selected UMIs before diversity metrics were calculated in VDJtools 1.2.1. For the top 3,000 clones of each sample pair, the repertoire overlap metrics D, R and F2 were calculated in VDJtools. One entry per CDR3 protein sequence results from the TCRdb reprocessing of the reads, with DNA left out. TCRdb, not the original authors, processed these V and J calls. The table for this sample shows about 7,000 distinct CDR3 sequences. The ten largest make up over 20% of the sample.

This clonotype counts as medium-sized (0.01 to 0.1%) based on its frequency; no count is recorded. The antigen it binds to is not known. Stem-like memory CD8+ T cells (TSTEM) were defined as CCR7+ PD-1- TIGIT- cells. Peripheral blood mononuclear cells were isolated from healthy donor buffy coats by density gradient separation. The study enriched total CD8+ T cells through negative magnetic separation using EasySep or MojoSort CD8+ T cell isolation kits. For each subset, total RNA was extracted using an RNeasy Mini Kit from duplicate vials of about 150,000 sorted CD8+ T cells. The PBMCs were used either fresh or after being cryopreserved in fetal bovine serum with around 10% DMSO. Fluorescence-activated cell sorting on a FACSAria III was used to sort the CD8+ T cell subsets to purity. The CDR3 starts with the cysteine, ends with the phenylalanine, and has 13 residues. This entry has no DNA. The germline V gene (reference sequence) yields LGHDT for CDR1 and YNNKEL for CDR2.

The investigation overall reported the following: Although both stem-like subsets shared clonotypes with effector memory cells, the overlap between TSTEM and TPEX repertoires was minimal, suggesting distinct antigen spectra for the TSTEM and TPEX subsets. Similarly high normalized Shannon-Wiener diversity was shown by TSTEM and TPEX subsets, whereas comparatively lower diversity was seen in effector memory subsets. Based on Chao1 estimates, TSTEM subsets appeared to have greater repertoire diversity than TPEX subsets, which could potentially reflect a broader range of specificities. Only TCRbeta chains were sequenced, and the repertoire comparisons were based on more than 5 donors and tested using paired t-tests with Bonferroni correction.

This clonotype was sampled from a human donor in good health. Here the chain combines TRBV3-1 and TRBJ2-5. Sequencing used CD8+ stem-like memory T cells (TSCM and TCM) sorted from PBMCs. The sample's cell subset or site label, in plain terms: stem-like memory CD8 T cells (TSTEM), CCR7+ PD-1- TIGIT-. The CDR3 reads as follows: CASSGQDEETQYF.